This T cell receptor beta chain was captured by sequencing in a study of T cell repertoires in cytomegalovirus infection. Per the germline V gene, CDR1 is DFQATT and CDR2 is SNEGSKA (reference sequence). Trimming stripped 0 bases from V and 6 bases from J, with 14 bases between. This CDR3 region has 15 residues. Study observations and caveats: Ex vivo, HLA-C-restricted CMV-specific TCR beta clonotypes prevailed over the rest of the response.

In this sample, this clonotype turned up many times. Antigen: not known. MiXCR was run by TCRdb on the reads, yielding one entry per CDR3 protein. Of about 210,000 distinct CDR3 sequences listed, about 5.9% are singletons. The V gene is TRBV20-1, the J gene TRBJ1-4; D might be TRBD1 (5 bases). This clonotype was sampled from a human donor in good health (CMV status not recorded). Some clones in this sample may be carry-over from other donors' samples. Sequencing used PBMCs. CDR3 in amino acids: CSARDWGGADEKLFF. CDR3 coding DNA: TGCAGTGCTAGAGATTGGGGAGGGGCGGATGAAAAACTGTTTTTT.